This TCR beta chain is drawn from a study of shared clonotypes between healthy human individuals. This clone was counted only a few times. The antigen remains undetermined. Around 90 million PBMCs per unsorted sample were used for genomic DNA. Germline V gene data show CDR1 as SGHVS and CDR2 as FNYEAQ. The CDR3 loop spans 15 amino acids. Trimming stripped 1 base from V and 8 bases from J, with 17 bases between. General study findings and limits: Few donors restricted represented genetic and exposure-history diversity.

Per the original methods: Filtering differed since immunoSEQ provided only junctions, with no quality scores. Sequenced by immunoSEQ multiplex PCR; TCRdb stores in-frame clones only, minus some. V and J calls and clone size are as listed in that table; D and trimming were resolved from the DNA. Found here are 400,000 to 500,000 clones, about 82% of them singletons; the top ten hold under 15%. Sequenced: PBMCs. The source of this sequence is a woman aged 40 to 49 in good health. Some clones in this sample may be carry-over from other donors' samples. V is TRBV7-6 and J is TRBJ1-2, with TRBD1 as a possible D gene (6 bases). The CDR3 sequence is CASSLGAGVTEGYTF. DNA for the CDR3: TGTGCCAGCAGCTTAGGGGCAGGGGTGACGGAAGGCTACACCTTC.